A selection of T cell receptor beta chains follows, all from one sample in a study of lymphopenia after photon versus proton radiotherapy. Sequencing was performed with immunoSEQ multiplex PCR; in TCRdb, only in-frame clones are kept and a portion is missing. The table includes around 62,000 clones, roughly 80% detected once. The sequencing here drew on peripheral blood, taken from a patient treated with proton-based radiotherapy. The receptor source for this set is a man aged 55 to 70 with pancreatic cancer. CDR3s include the opening cysteine and the closing phenylalanine or tryptophan. Each record gives: clone size, V gene, D gene, J gene, CDR3 DNA, CDR3 protein. A D gene is named only where the DNA matches it firmly. Some rows have no size entry. The others give once, few or many, or a class for an expanded clone.

clone_size: -; v_call: TRBV28; d_call: -; j_call: TRBJ1-1; cdr3_nt: TGTGCCAGCAGTTTAATCCGGGGGGGTAATGAAGCTTTCTTT; cdr3_aa: CASSLIRGGNEAFF
clone_size: -; v_call: TRBV9; d_call: -; j_call: TRBJ2-2; cdr3_nt: TGTGCCAGCAGCGCATCCCCGGGCTCCAACGGGGAGCTGTTTTTT; cdr3_aa: CASSASPGSNGELFF
clone_size: -; v_call: TRBV5-1; d_call: TRBD2; j_call: TRBJ2-4; cdr3_nt: TGCGCCAGCAGCTTGGTGGGACTAGCGGAAAACATTCAGTACTTC; cdr3_aa: CASSLVGLAENIQYF
clone_size: few; v_call: TRBV30; d_call: -; j_call: TRBJ1-1; cdr3_nt: TGTGCCTGGGGCAGACAGTTTAACACTGAAGCTTTCTTT; cdr3_aa: CAWGRQFNTEAFF
clone_size: -; v_call: TRBV4-2; d_call: -; j_call: TRBJ1-5; cdr3_nt: TGTGCCAGCAGCCAAGCCGCGACAGTCTCCGCTCAGCCCCAGCATTTT; cdr3_aa: CASSQAATVSAQPQHF
clone_size: -; v_call: TRBV6-1; d_call: -; j_call: TRBJ2-1; cdr3_nt: TGTGCCAGCAGTGAAGGGCAGGGGGGATACAATGAGCAGTTCTTC; cdr3_aa: CASSEGQGGYNEQFF
clone_size: -; v_call: TRBV5-1; d_call: -; j_call: TRBJ2-1; cdr3_nt: TGCGCCAGCAGCTTGGACCGGACTAATCCGAATGAGCAGTTCTTC; cdr3_aa: CASSLDRTNPNEQFF
clone_size: once; v_call: TRBV7-2; d_call: TRBD1; j_call: TRBJ1-5; cdr3_nt: TGTGCCAGCAGCCCGACAGGGGGCAATCAGCCCCAGCATTTT; cdr3_aa: CASSPTGGNQPQHF
clone_size: -; v_call: TRBV27; d_call: -; j_call: TRBJ2-1; cdr3_nt: TGTGCCAGCAGTTTATCAGGGGGGAGTTCCTACAATGAGCAGTTCTTC; cdr3_aa: CASSLSGGSSYNEQFF
clone_size: few; v_call: TRBV29-1; d_call: TRBD1; j_call: TRBJ2-1; cdr3_nt: TGCAGCGGAACACAGGGGCTTGGCGTCGGCAATGAGCAGTTCTTC; cdr3_aa: CSGTQGLGVGNEQFF
clone_size: -; v_call: TRBV7-2; d_call: -; j_call: TRBJ2-5; cdr3_nt: TGTGCCAGCAGCTTTGGAGGGCGAGGGGAGACCCAGTACTTC; cdr3_aa: CASSFGGRGETQYF
clone_size: -; v_call: TRBV7-2; d_call: -; j_call: TRBJ2-3; cdr3_nt: TGTGCCAGCAGCTTGACCCGGGGAGATACGCAGTATTTT; cdr3_aa: CASSLTRGDTQYF
clone_size: -; v_call: TRBV2; d_call: -; j_call: TRBJ2-1; cdr3_nt: TGTGCCAGCAGTGAAGGATGGGGAAGCGAGCAGTTCTTC; cdr3_aa: CASSEGWGSEQFF
clone_size: -; v_call: TRBV7-3; d_call: TRBD1; j_call: TRBJ2-1; cdr3_nt: TGTGCCAGTGGACAGGGGGGTGGAAATGAGCAGTTCTTC; cdr3_aa: CASGQGGGNEQFF
clone_size: once; v_call: TRBV6-1; d_call: -; j_call: TRBJ2-7; cdr3_nt: TGTGCCAGCAAAAGACGACAGGATTTAGACGAGCAGTACTTC; cdr3_aa: CASKRRQDLDEQYF
clone_size: -; v_call: TRBV18; d_call: -; j_call: TRBJ2-2; cdr3_nt: TGTGCCAGCTCACCACTATATCCTAGCGTAACGAACACCGGGGAGCTGTTTTTT; cdr3_aa: CASSPLYPSVTNTGELFF
clone_size: -; v_call: TRBV4-2; d_call: TRBD2; j_call: TRBJ2-1; cdr3_nt: TGTGCCAGCAGGAAAACGATAGCGGGAGTTAATTTTGATGAGCAGTTCTTC; cdr3_aa: CASRKTIAGVNFDEQFF
clone_size: few; v_call: TRBV9; d_call: -; j_call: TRBJ1-2; cdr3_nt: TGTGCCAGCAGCGTAGATGGAGGGGCCGACTATGGCTACACCTTC; cdr3_aa: CASSVDGGADYGYTF
clone_size: -; v_call: TRBV21-1; d_call: -; j_call: TRBJ2-7; cdr3_nt: TGTGCCAGCAGCAACGGCGGGACACCGAACCCCCAGTACTTC; cdr3_aa: CASSNGGTPNPQYF
clone_size: -; v_call: TRBV9; d_call: TRBD2; j_call: TRBJ2-3; cdr3_nt: TGTGCCAGCAGCTCTAGCGGGAGAGGCGCAGATACGCAGTATTTT; cdr3_aa: CASSSSGRGADTQYF
clone_size: -; v_call: TRBV7-8; d_call: -; j_call: TRBJ2-1; cdr3_nt: TGTGCCAGCAGCCCGAGTCTTAGCTCCTACAATGAGCAGTTCTTC; cdr3_aa: CASSPSLSSYNEQFF
clone_size: -; v_call: TRBV5-5; d_call: -; j_call: TRBJ2-7; cdr3_nt: TGTGCCAGCAGCTTGACCCCTGGATACGAGCAGTACTTC; cdr3_aa: CASSLTPGYEQYF
clone_size: -; v_call: TRBV10-1; d_call: -; j_call: TRBJ2-1; cdr3_nt: TGCGCCACCTCCTCCCGGACTACGAATGAGCAGTTCTTC; cdr3_aa: CATSSRTTNEQFF
clone_size: -; v_call: TRBV4-1; d_call: -; j_call: TRBJ1-1; cdr3_nt: TGCGCCAGCAGCCAAGGTCTTTCAGGGTCAAGCGAAGCTTTCTTT; cdr3_aa: CASSQGLSGSSEAFF
clone_size: -; v_call: TRBV19; d_call: -; j_call: TRBJ2-7; cdr3_nt: TGTGCCAGTAGTACCAGGACGGGGATCTCCTACGAGCAGTACTTC; cdr3_aa: CASSTRTGISYEQYF
clone_size: -; v_call: TRBV5-1; d_call: TRBD2; j_call: TRBJ2-1; cdr3_nt: TGCGCCAGCAGCTTGAGACTAGCGGGAGAGTGGAATGAGCAGTTCTTC; cdr3_aa: CASSLRLAGEWNEQFF
clone_size: -; v_call: TRBV5-6; d_call: -; j_call: TRBJ2-1; cdr3_nt: TGTGCCAGCAGCTTGCGTTTTCCAAACTCCTACAATGAGCAGTTCTTC; cdr3_aa: CASSLRFPNSYNEQFF
clone_size: -; v_call: TRBV28; d_call: -; j_call: TRBJ1-5; cdr3_nt: TGTGCCAGTGGTCAGCCCCAGCATTTT; cdr3_aa: CASGQPQHF
clone_size: -; v_call: TRBV28; d_call: -; j_call: TRBJ1-2; cdr3_nt: TGTGCCAGCAGTTTAGCCGTCCAGGAGTACTATGGCTACACCTTC; cdr3_aa: CASSLAVQEYYGYTF
clone_size: -; v_call: TRBV14; d_call: -; j_call: TRBJ2-7; cdr3_nt: TGTGCCAGCAGCCAAGAGTGGGGCCCCTATGGCGAGCAGTACTTC; cdr3_aa: CASSQEWGPYGEQYF
clone_size: -; v_call: TRBV5-4; d_call: -; j_call: TRBJ2-7; cdr3_nt: TGTGCCAGCAGCTTAGTCGGGCCCGGCCTCGAGCAGTACTTC; cdr3_aa: CASSLVGPGLEQYF
clone_size: -; v_call: TRBV7-2; d_call: -; j_call: TRBJ2-1; cdr3_nt: TGTGCCAGCAGCCCGTCTTTGGCGGTCTCCTACAATGAGCAGTTCTTC; cdr3_aa: CASSPSLAVSYNEQFF
clone_size: -; v_call: TRBV18; d_call: TRBD1; j_call: TRBJ1-2; cdr3_nt: TGTGCCAGCTCTCAACTGCGGACAGGTGGCTACACCTTC; cdr3_aa: CASSQLRTGGYTF
clone_size: -; v_call: TRBV7-8; d_call: -; j_call: TRBJ1-6; cdr3_nt: TGTGCCAGCAGCCGGAGGAATTCACCCCTCCACTTT; cdr3_aa: CASSRRNSPLHF
clone_size: -; v_call: TRBV10-1; d_call: TRBD1; j_call: TRBJ1-4; cdr3_nt: TGCGCCAGCGCCGGGACAGGGGGTGAAAAACTGTTTTTT; cdr3_aa: CASAGTGGEKLFF
clone_size: -; v_call: TRBV7-2; d_call: -; j_call: TRBJ1-5; cdr3_nt: TGTGCCAGCAGCCCCTCCCGGAGACAGCCCCAGCATTTT; cdr3_aa: CASSPSRRQPQHF